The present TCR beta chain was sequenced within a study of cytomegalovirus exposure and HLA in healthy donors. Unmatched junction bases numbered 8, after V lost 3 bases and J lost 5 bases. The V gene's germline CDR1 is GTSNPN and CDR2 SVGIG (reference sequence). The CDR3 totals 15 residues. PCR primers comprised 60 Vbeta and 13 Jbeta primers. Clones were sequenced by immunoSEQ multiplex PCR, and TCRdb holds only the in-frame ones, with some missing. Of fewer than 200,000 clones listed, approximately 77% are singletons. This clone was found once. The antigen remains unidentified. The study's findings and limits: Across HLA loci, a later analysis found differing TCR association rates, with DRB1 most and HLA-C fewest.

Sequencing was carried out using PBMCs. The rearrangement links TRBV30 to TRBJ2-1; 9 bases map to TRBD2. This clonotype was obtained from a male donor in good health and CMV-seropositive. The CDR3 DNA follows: TGTGCCTGGAGACGTATAGCGGGGGCGAACAATGAGCAGTTCTTC. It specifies CAWRRIAGANNEQFF.